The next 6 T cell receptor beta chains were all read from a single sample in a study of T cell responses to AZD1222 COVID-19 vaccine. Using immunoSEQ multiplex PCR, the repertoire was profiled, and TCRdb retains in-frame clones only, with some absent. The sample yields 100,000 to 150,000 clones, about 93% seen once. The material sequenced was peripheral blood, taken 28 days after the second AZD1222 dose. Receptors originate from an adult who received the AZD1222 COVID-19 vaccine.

CDR3 nucleotides: TGTGCCTGTTCAGGGAAAAATCAGCCCCAGCATTTT. Translation gives CACSGKNQPQHF. The chain carries TRBV30 and TRBJ1-5, with a tentative D call TRBD1 (5 bases). Germline lookup yields CDR1 GTSNPN and CDR2 SVGIG (reference sequence). Trimming removed 6 bases from V and 4 bases from J, with 10 bases in between. This CDR3 comprises 12 residues.

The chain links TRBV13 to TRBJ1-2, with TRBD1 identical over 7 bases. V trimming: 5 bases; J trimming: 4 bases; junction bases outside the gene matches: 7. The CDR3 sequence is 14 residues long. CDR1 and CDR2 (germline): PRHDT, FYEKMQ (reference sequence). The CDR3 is CASSLTGLGYGYTF. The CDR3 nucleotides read TGTGCCAGCAGCCTGACAGGGTTGGGCTATGGCTACACCTTC.

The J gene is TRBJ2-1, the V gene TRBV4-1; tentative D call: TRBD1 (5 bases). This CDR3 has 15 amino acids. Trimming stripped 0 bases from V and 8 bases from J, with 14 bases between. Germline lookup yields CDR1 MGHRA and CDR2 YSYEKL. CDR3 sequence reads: CASSQEPGLGDEQFF. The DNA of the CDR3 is TGCGCCAGCAGCCAAGAGCCAGGCTTAGGGGATGAGCAGTTCTTC.

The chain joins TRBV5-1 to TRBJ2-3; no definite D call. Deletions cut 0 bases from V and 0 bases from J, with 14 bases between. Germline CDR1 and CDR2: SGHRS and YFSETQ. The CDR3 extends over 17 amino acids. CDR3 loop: CASSLGTPRPSTDTQYF. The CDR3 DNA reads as TGCGCCAGCAGCTTGGGTACGCCACGGCCTAGCACAGATACGCAGTATTTT.

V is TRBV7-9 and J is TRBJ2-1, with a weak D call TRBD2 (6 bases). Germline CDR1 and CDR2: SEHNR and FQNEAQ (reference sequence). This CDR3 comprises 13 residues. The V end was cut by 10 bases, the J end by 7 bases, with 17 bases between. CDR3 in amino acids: CATYKAGRNEQFF. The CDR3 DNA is TGTGCCACCTACAAGGCGGGACGAAATGAGCAGTTCTTC.

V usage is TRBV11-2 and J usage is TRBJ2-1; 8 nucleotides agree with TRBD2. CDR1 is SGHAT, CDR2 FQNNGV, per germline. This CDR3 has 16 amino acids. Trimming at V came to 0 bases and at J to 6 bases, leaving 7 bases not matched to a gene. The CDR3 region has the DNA TGTGCCAGCAGCTTAGATAGCGGGGTGAGGGGCAATGAGCAGTTCTTC. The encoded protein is CASSLDSGVRGNEQFF.